This TCR beta chain stems from a study of radiotherapy plus CTLA-4 blockade in lung cancer (dated by TCRdb to 2016 to 2019). Regarding the research as a whole: Among enrolled patients, around 18% had an objective response and about 30% reached disease control. General findings and caveats noted by the study authors: Increased serum interferon-beta after radiation, together with early dynamic changes in blood T cell clones, were reported to be the strongest predictors of response. After treatment with radiotherapy and ipilimumab, TCR clones that came from tumors expanded in the peripheral blood.

The study evaluated CTLA-4 blockade (ipilimumab) given together with focal radiation therapy in patients who had chemo-refractory metastatic non-small-cell lung cancer. On this clone itself: Its antigen is not yet known. Per-base quality was not reported, and no clone a single base away is much larger than it.

Library preparation was by the immunoSEQ multiplex PCR assay. TCRdb retrieved this table from immuneACCESS and kept in-frame rearrangements only. Not all clones are present; in checked studies, unresolved V genes account for under half, and no reason is known for the remainder. For this sample there are fewer than 75,000 clones; around 87% appear just once. The ten biggest clones cover 40% of the sample. The CDR3 goes from the cysteine to the phenylalanine over 15 residues. The only DNA kept is the CDR3, 45 bases in frame from the first base. Via the germline V gene, CDR1 is SGHTA and CDR2 FQGTGA. After removal of 1 base from V and 6 bases from J, the junction retains 3 bases not matched to a gene.

Source: peripheral blood, taken from a patient treated with radiotherapy plus ipilimumab. The sequence was obtained from a human donor with non-small cell lung cancer that progressed on radiotherapy plus ipilimumab. The chain is encoded by TRBV7-3 joined to TRBJ2-1; 10 bases in the junction line up with TRBD1. The sequenced DNA: TGTGCCAGCAGCTTAATTAGGACAGGGGGCAATGAGCAGTTCTTC. Its protein reads: CASSLIRTGGNEQFF.